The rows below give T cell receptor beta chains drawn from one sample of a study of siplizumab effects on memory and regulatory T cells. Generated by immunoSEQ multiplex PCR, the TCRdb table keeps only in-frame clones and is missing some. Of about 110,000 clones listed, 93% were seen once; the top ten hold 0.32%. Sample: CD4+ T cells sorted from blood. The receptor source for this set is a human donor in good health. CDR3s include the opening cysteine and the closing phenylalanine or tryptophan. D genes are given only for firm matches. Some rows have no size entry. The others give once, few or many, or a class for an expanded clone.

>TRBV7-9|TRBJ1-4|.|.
TGTGCCAGCAGCCGGCGTACACAGGGAAATGAAAAACTGTTTTTT
CASSRRTQGNEKLFF
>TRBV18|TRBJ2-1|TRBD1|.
TGTGCCAGCTCACCCACGACAGGGTCTAGCTCCTACAATGAGCAGTTCTTC
CASSPTTGSSSYNEQFF
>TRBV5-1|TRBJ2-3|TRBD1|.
TGCGCCAGCAGCCCCTCGACAGGGGGGATGGGAGATACGCAGTATTTT
CASSPSTGGMGDTQYF
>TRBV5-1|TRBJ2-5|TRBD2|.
TGCGCCAGCAGCTTGGCCCCTAGCGGGACAGAGACCCAGTACTTC
CASSLAPSGTETQYF
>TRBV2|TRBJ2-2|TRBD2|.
TGTGCCAGCACCTGGACTAGCGGGAACACCGGGGAGCTGTTTTTT
CASTWTSGNTGELFF
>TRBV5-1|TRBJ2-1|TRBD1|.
TGCGCCAGCAGCGGGGGACAGGGATCCTACAATGAGCAGTTCTTC
CASSGGQGSYNEQFF
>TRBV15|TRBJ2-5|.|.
TGTGCCACCAGCGTTTGGGGACAAGAGACCCAGTACTTC
CATSVWGQETQYF
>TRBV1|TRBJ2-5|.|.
TGCACCAGCAGCCAAACTAGGAACCAAGAGACCCAGTACTTC
CTSSQTRNQETQYF
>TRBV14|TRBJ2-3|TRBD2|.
TGTGCCAGCAGCCAAGTCAGCGGGGGGAGCACAGATACGCAGTATTTT
CASSQVSGGSTDTQYF
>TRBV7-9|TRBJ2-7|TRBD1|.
TGTGCCAGCAGCCCGCGACAGGGGCACTACGAGCAGTACTTC
CASSPRQGHYEQYF
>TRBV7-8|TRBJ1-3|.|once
TGTGCCAGCAGCAGACGATTGCGGGCACACTCTGGAAACACCATATATTTT
CASSRRLRAHSGNTIYF
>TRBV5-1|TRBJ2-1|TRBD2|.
TGCGCCAGCAGCTCGACTAGCGGGGGCTACAATGAGCAGTTCTTC
CASSSTSGGYNEQFF
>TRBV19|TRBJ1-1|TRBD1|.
TGTGCCAGTACCTCCGGGACAGGGCGCACTGAAGCTTTCTTT
CASTSGTGRTEAFF
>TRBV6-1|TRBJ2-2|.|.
TGTGCCAGCAGTGAAGAGGTCACCGGGGAGCTGTTTTTT
CASSEEVTGELFF
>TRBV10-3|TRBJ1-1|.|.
TGTGCCATCAGTGACTCACTATTGGGAATGAACACTGAAGCTTTCTTT
CAISDSLLGMNTEAFF
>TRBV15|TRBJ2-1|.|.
TGTGCCACCAGCAGACAGCGAACCGGGACAAGGGTTAATGAGCAGTTCTTC
CATSRQRTGTRVNEQFF
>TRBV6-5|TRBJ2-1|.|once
TGTGCCAGCAGTTACGTTCGGGGGGAGCAGTTCTTC
CASSYVRGEQFF
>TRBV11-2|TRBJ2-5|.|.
TGTGCCAGCAGCTCCCCGGGGTTCCAAGAGACCCAGTACTTC
CASSSPGFQETQYF
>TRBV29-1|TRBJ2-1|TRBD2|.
TGCAGCGCAGAAAGCGGGAGTCGGAATGAGCAGTTCTTC
CSAESGSRNEQFF
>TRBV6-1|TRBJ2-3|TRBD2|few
TGTGCCAGCAGTGAAGGGGTTAGCGGGACAGATACGCAGTATTTT
CASSEGVSGTDTQYF
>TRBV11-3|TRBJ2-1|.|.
TGTGCCAGCAGCTTTCGGGGTAATGAGCAGTTCTTC
CASSFRGNEQFF
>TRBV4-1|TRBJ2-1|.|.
TGCGCCAGCAGTGTCGGGGTTCACAATGAGCAGTTCTTC
CASSVGVHNEQFF
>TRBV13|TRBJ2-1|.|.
TGTGCCAGCAGCTTCGGCGCAGGGAGCAATGAGCAGTTCTTC
CASSFGAGSNEQFF
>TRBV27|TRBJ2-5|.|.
TGTGCCAGCAGTTTCGGACATTTGACAGAGACCCAGTACTTC
CASSFGHLTETQYF
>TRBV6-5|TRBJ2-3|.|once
TGTGCCAGCAAGGCCGAGTCAGATACGCAGTATTTT
CASKAESDTQYF
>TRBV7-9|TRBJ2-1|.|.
TGTGCCACCGCTCCAGAAGGTGCAGGCTACAATGAGCAGTTCTTC
CATAPEGAGYNEQFF
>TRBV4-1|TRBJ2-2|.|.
TGCGCCAGCGGCCGGACTGTAAACACCGGGGAGCTGTTTTTT
CASGRTVNTGELFF
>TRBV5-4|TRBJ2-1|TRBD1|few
TGTGCCAGCAGCCCACAGGGGGTTGGCTCCTACAATGAGCAGTTCTTC
CASSPQGVGSYNEQFF
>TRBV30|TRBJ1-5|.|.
TGTGCCTGGGCTGCGCAGGATCAGCCCCAGCATTTT
CAWAAQDQPQHF
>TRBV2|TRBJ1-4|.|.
TGTGCCAGCACCCTGGCTAGGAATGAAAAACTGTTTTTT
CASTLARNEKLFF
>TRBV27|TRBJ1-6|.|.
TGTGCCAGCAGTTTAAACGGGGTTCGATCACCCCTCCACTTT
CASSLNGVRSPLHF
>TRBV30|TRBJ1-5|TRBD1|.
TGTGCCTGGACACTCGGACAGGGGTGGAACCAGCCCCAGCATTTT
CAWTLGQGWNQPQHF
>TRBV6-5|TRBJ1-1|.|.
TGTGCCAGCAGTTACTCAGGGGTAAACACTGAAGCTTTCTTT
CASSYSGVNTEAFF
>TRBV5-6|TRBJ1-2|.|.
TGTGCCAGCAGCTTTAAAGCGGGGGGTTTCTATGGCTACACCTTC
CASSFKAGGFYGYTF
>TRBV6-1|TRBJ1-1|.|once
TGTGCCAGCAGTGAAGCGCGGGGCACTGAAGCTTTCTTT
CASSEARGTEAFF
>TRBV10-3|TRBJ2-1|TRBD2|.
TGTGCCATCAGTGAGCCGGGACTAGCGGGGGGAAAATATAATGAGCAGTTCTTC
CAISEPGLAGGKYNEQFF
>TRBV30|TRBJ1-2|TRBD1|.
TGTGCCTGGGAAGAGACAGGGGCCGCCTATGGCTACACCTTC
CAWEETGAAYGYTF
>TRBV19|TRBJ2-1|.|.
TGTGCCAGTAGAAAAGGGCGGGTGCCCTACAATGAGCAGTTCTTC
CASRKGRVPYNEQFF
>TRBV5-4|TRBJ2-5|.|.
TGTGCCAGCAGCTTGGAAGGACAAGAGACCCAGTACTTC
CASSLEGQETQYF
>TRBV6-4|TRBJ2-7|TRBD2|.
TGTGCCAGCAGTGACTTCCCAGCGGGAGGGCCCTACGAGCAGTACTTC
CASSDFPAGGPYEQYF
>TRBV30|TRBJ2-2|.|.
TGTGCCTGGAGTTTACTATTCACCGGGGAGCTGTTTTTT
CAWSLLFTGELFF
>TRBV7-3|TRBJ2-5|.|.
TGTGCCAGCAGCAGGGGTAGAACAGAGACCCAGTACTTC
CASSRGRTETQYF
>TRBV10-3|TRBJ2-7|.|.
TGTGCCATGAGGGACTTCAGCTCCTACGAGCAGTACTTC
CAMRDFSSYEQYF
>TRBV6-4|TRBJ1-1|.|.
TGTGCCAGCAGTGAAGGCATCCGCACTGAAGCTTTCTTT
CASSEGIRTEAFF
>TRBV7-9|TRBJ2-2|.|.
TGTGCCAGCAGCCGGGACTCTTCACCCGGGGAGCTGTTTTTT
CASSRDSSPGELFF
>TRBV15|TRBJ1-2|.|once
TGTGCCACCAGCAGGGGGCTGGGGAGCTACACCTTC
CATSRGLGSYTF
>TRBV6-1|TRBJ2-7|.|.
TGTGCCACCCCCGCCGGATTTTCTTCCTACGAGCAGTACTTC
CATPAGFSSYEQYF
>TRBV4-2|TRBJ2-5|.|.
TGTGCCAGCAGCCAGGGGAATACCCAGTACTTC
CASSQGNTQYF
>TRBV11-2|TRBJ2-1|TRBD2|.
TGTGCCAGCAGCCCCGGGACTAGCGGGAACAATGAGCAGTTCTTC
CASSPGTSGNNEQFF
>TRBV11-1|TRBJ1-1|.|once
TGTGCCAGCAGCTTTCGAAACACTGAAGCTTTCTTT
CASSFRNTEAFF